Each of the 12 T cell receptor beta chains below was sequenced from the same sample in a study of blood T cells in healthy people across ages. A J-beta primer mix and a sample-barcoded 5' primer were used in a second PCR of about 6 to 12 cycles. TCRdb ran MiXCR on the 5' RACE reads and lists one entry per CDR3 protein. The table shows around 690,000 distinct CDR3 sequences, with around three fifths occurring only once. Material for sequencing was blood. The receptors were sampled from a man aged 60-69 years in good health.

This chain joins TRBV3-1 and TRBJ2-4, with D tentatively TRBD1 or TRBD2 (7 bases each). The DNA end is a closer match to TRBJ2-5, so the J assignment may be wrong. Germline V gene data show CDR1 as LGHDT and CDR2 as YNNKEL (reference sequence). CDR3 length: 12 residues. The CDR3 sequence is CAAEGGGETQYF. DNA of the CDR3: TGTGCCGCTGAGGGAGGGGGCGAGACCCAGTACTTC.

This clonotype showed up many times. The V gene is TRBV24-1, the J gene TRBJ2-1; D gene uncertain. Between the trimmed V and J ends, which lost 3 bases and 4 bases, there was a span of 6 bases. This CDR3 spans 13 amino acids. CDR1 KGHDR and CDR2 SFDVKD come from the germline V gene. DNA of the CDR3: TGTGCCACCAGTGATCCCAGGTACAATGAGCAGTTCTTC. It codes for CATSDPRYNEQFF.

This clonotype was detected only a few times. The chain joins TRBV27 to TRBJ1-2; perhaps TRBD1 as D (6 bases). The V gene lost 2 bases and the J gene lost 4 bases, with 14 bases spanning the gap. The CDR3 consists of 15 residues. Germline V gene data show CDR1 as MNHEY and CDR2 as SMNVEV (reference sequence). The CDR3 DNA reads TGTGCCAGCAGTTTAGTGGGGGGCAGTTTCTATGGCTACACCTTC. Protein sequence: CASSLVGGSFYGYTF.

Concerning this clonotype itself: One junction end does not reproduce the germline sequence, and a read error may be involved. The chain employs TRBV5-1 and TRBJ2-5; 7 bases are shared with TRBD1. The CDR3 has 14 amino acids. Germline lookup yields CDR1 SGHRS and CDR2 YFSETQ. This chain's CDR3 is CASSSGTDQETRYF. CDR3 in DNA: TGCGCCAGCTCTAGTGGGACAGACCAAGAGACCCGGTACTTC.

This clonotype has only a few counts. The chain employs TRBV20-1 and TRBJ1-2, with TRBD1 as a possible D gene (6 bases). Germline V gene sequence: CDR1 DFQATT, CDR2 SNEGSKA (reference sequence). The CDR3 length is 14 residues. V was trimmed by 1 base and J by 4 bases, leaving 13 bases between them. The CDR3 nucleotides are TGCAGTGCTAGAGTGGGGGCGCGGGGCTATGGCTACACCTTC. Protein: CSARVGARGYGYTF.

The chain links TRBV6-2 or TRBV6-3 to TRBJ2-2; weak D call: TRBD2 (5 bases). The CDR3 is 15 residues long. V was shortened by 7 bases and J by 0 bases, with 12 bases between the two germline ends. Germline CDR1 is MNHEY and CDR2 is SVGEGT. The chain's CDR3 is CASNEGVTNTGELFF. CDR3 DNA sequence: TGTGCCAGCAATGAGGGAGTGACGAACACCGGGGAGCTGTTTTTT.

For this clonotype: This may come from a read error, since a much larger clone is one base off. The V and J genes are TRBV5-1 and TRBJ1-2, with a weak D call TRBD1 (5 bases). This CDR3 spans 12 amino acids. The germline gives CDR1 SGHRS, CDR2 YFSETQ. V was cut by 1 base and J by 12 bases, with 13 bases left in between. The chain's CDR3 is CASSLMGHGHTF. The CDR3 DNA follows: TGCGCCAGCAGCTTGATGGGGCACGGCCACACCTTC.

V gene TRBV7-9 combines with J gene TRBJ2-4; D is ambiguous. The CDR3 covers 14 residues. The germline CDR1 and CDR2 sequences are SEHNR and FQNEAQ (reference sequence). The V end was cut by 1 base, the J end by 5 bases, with 9 bases between. The CDR3 DNA reads TGTGCCAGCAGCTTAGTCAGTGCGGAAAACATTCAGTACTTC. It translates to CASSLVSAENIQYF.

This chain joins TRBV2 and TRBJ2-6, with D perhaps TRBD1 (6 bases). V was trimmed by 7 bases and J by 1 base, leaving 14 bases between them. CDR3 length: 16 amino acids. From germline, CDR1 is SNHLY and CDR2 FYNNEI. CDR3 sequence: CASIRTATSGANVLTF. DNA for the CDR3: TGTGCCAGCATCAGGACAGCCACATCTGGGGCCAACGTCCTGACTTTC. The full variable domain, completed using reference TRBV2 and TRBJ2-6, is EPEVTQTPSHQVTQMGQEVILRCVPISNHLYFYWYRQILGQKVEFLVSFYNNEISEKSEIFDDQFSVERPDGSNFTLKIRSTKLEDSAMYFCASIRTATSGANVLTFGAGSRLTVL.

Of note for this clonotype: The junction does not match germline at one end; this may be a read error. The rearrangement links TRBV6-6 to TRBJ1-2; TRBD1 aligns across 8 bases. The germline CDR1 and CDR2 sequences are MNHNY and SVGAGI (reference sequence). The CDR3 is 16 residues long. The CDR3 region is CANSYSVGTGGYGYTF. For the CDR3, the DNA is TGTGCCAACAGTTACTCGGTCGGGACAGGAGGCTATGGCTACACCTTC.

This clonotype was seen only a few times. CDR3 region: CASSQGLASSYNEQFF. The CDR3, as DNA: TGTGCCAGCTCACAGGGACTAGCGAGCTCCTACAATGAGCAGTTCTTC. The V call is TRBV18, the J call TRBJ2-1, with TRBD2 matching 10 bases. Germline CDR1 and CDR2: KGHSH and LQKENI. The J segment lost 0 bases and the V segment lost 4 bases, leaving 3 bases of the junction unmatched. This CDR3 has 16 amino acids. Full variable domain (rest looked up from reference TRBV18 and TRBJ2-1): NAGVMQNPRHLVRRRGQEARLRCSPMKGHSHVYWYRQLPEEGLKFMVYLQKENIIDESGMPKERFSAEFPKEGPSILRIQQVVRGDSAAYFCASSQGLASSYNEQFFGPGTRLTVL.

CDR3 amino acids: CASTTTYGYTF. The CDR3 DNA sequence: TGTGCCAGCACCACTACCTATGGCTACACCTTC. The chain links TRBV28 to TRBJ1-2; D call uncertain. The CDR3 has 11 amino acids. Trimming stripped 7 bases from V and 4 bases from J, with 7 bases between. Germline V gene lookup returns CDR1 MDHEN and CDR2 SYDVKM.